Sequencing of this T cell receptor beta chain was carried out in a study of T cell responses to AZD1222 COVID-19 vaccine. Study findings and constraints: It was only a handful of AZD1222 recipients who were seropositive at baseline.

Trimming left V 7 bases short and J 8 bases short, with 11 bases between. The CDR3 loop spans 11 amino acids. Germline V CDR1 and CDR2: LNHDA, SQIVND (reference sequence). Method: immunoSEQ multiplex PCR; TCRdb's copy keeps in-frame clones and lacks some. Here the sample spans 90,000 to 150,000 clones, 91% being singletons. A remark on this clone: Antigen unknown.

The sequencing used peripheral blood, collected on day 0 of AZD1222 vaccination. The source is an adult in good health. This chain connects TRBV19 to TRBJ1-1; D is uncertain. CDR3 in DNA: TGTGCCAGTAAAGTTGAGGTAGAAGCTTTCTTT. Its translation: CASKVEVEAFF.